This T cell receptor beta chain was recorded in a study of regulatory T cells in long-lasting Graves disease. The time point denotes: persistent/refractory GD, antithyroid drugs over 5 years with positive TRAb. Isolated PBMC RNA provided the starting material for the TCR library. An endocrinology department located in Xi'an, China, was where the patients came from. Blood from the periphery, approximately 8.5 milliliters in all, was drawn into EDTA tubes. This clonotype showed up many times. The antigen is unknown. According to the study, TCR beta libraries were built with iRepertoire HTBI primers and CDR3-region Arm-PCR. In the study's own analysis: Throughout the samples, researchers identified 55 to 65 TRBV and around 15 TRBJ segments. TCRdb itself ran the multiplex PCR reads through MiXCR, one entry per CDR3 protein. The V and J calls here are based on TCRdb, not the publication. The table records approximately 380,000 distinct CDR3 sequences, about 20% of them present only once.

The germline V gene has CDR1 MNHNS and CDR2 SASEGT. V lost 7 bases to trimming and J lost 4 bases, with 16 bases between them. The CDR3 spans 14 residues. Study conclusions and caveats: Segments TRBV28, TRBJ1-2 and TRBJ2-5 showed preferential usage in persistent disease.

The source was peripheral blood mononuclear cells (PBMCs), collected when the disease was refractory, from a patient treated with antithyroid drugs. The origin of this receptor is a female donor with Graves disease. The chain joins TRBV6-1 to TRBJ1-1; maybe TRBD1 (5 bases). CDR3 loop: CASNTRGGGTEAFF. CDR3 sequence (DNA): TGTGCCAGCAATACCCGTGGGGGGGGCACTGAAGCTTTCTTT.